The sequence of this T cell receptor (beta chain) was determined in a study of cytomegalovirus exposure and HLA in healthy donors. General study findings and limits: Within an earlier analysis, most TCR beta V segments proved productive either about 90% or about 30% of the time. Common viral pathogens seemed, in a later analysis, to connect with several of the most significant clusters. Investigators reported fewer than 200 TCR beta chains as tied to cytomegalovirus.

The primer mix had 60 Vbeta and 13 Jbeta primers. TCRdb's table, derived via immunoSEQ multiplex PCR, lists solely in-frame clones and lacks some. The repertoire holds around 280,000 clones, with about 90% as singletons. Germline V gives CDR1 LNHNV, CDR2 YYDKDF (reference sequence). The V gene lost 1 base and the J gene lost 8 bases, with 6 bases spanning the gap. This CDR3 is built from 13 residues. As for this clone: No antigen is known for it.

The sample comprised PBMCs. The V gene is TRBV15, the J gene TRBJ1-6; D is possibly TRBD1 (6 bases). The TCR originated in a woman between 18 and 30 years old in good health and CMV-seronegative. CDR3 DNA sequence: TGTGCCACCAGCAGAGGGACAGATTCACCCCTCCACTTT. Protein: CATSRGTDSPLHF.